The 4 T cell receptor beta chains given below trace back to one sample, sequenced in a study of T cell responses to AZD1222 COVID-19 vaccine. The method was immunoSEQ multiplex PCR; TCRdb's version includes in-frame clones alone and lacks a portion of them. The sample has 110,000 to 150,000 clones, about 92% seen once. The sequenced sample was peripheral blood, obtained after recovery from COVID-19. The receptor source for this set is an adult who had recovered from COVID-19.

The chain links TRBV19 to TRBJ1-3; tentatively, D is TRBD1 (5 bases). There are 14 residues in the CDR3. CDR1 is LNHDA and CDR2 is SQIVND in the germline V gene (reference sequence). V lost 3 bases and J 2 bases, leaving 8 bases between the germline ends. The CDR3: CASSMDNTGNTIYF. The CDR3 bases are TGTGCCAGTAGTATGGACAACACTGGAAACACCATATATTTT.

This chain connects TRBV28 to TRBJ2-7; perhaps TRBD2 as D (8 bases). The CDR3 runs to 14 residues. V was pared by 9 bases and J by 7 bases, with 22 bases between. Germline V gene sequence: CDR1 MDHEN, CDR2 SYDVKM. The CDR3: CASQDRPSGGEQYF. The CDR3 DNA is TGTGCCAGTCAGGACAGGCCCAGCGGGGGAGAGCAGTACTTC.

The CDR3: CASSSNLAGPLDSPLHF. In DNA form, the CDR3 reads TGTGCCAGCAGCTCTAATCTCGCAGGACCTTTGGATTCACCCCTCCACTTT. The chain joins TRBV7-9 to TRBJ1-6; D is ambiguous. V lost 4 bases, J lost 8 bases, and 21 bases lay in between. Germline V gene lookup returns CDR1 SEHNR and CDR2 FQNEAQ (reference sequence). There are 17 residues in the CDR3.

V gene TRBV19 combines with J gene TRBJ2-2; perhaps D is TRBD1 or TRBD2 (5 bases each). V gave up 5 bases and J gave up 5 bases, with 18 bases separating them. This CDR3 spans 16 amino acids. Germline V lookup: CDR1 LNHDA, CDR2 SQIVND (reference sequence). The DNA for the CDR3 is TGTGCCAGTAGTCCCGAAAGGGGAAGGAGGACCGGGGAGCTGTTTTTT. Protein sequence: CASSPERGRRTGELFF. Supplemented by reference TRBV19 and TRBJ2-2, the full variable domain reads DGGITQSPKYLFRKEGQNVTLSCEQNLNHDAMYWYRQDPGQGLRLIYYSQIVNDFQKGDIAEGYSVSREKKESFPLTVTSAQKNPTAFYLCASSPERGRRTGELFFGEGSRLTVL.